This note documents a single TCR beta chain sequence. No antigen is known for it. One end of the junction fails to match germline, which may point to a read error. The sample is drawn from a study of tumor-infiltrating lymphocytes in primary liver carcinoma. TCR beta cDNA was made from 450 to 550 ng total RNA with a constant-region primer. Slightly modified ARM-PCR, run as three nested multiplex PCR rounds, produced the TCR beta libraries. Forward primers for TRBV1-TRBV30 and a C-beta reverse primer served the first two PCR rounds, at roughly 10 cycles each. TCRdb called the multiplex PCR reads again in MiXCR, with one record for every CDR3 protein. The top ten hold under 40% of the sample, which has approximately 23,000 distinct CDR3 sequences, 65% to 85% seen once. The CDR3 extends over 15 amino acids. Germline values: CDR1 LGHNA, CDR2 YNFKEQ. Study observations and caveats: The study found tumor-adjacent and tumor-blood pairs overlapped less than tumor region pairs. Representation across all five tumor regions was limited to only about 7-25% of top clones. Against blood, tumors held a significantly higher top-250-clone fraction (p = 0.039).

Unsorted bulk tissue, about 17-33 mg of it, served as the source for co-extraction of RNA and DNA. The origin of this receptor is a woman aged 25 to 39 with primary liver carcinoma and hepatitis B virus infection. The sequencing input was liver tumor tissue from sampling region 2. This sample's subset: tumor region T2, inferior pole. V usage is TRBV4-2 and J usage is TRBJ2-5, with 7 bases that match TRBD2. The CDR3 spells CAISQGGRDQETQYF. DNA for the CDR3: TGTGCCATTAGCCAAGGAGGGAGGGACCAGGAGACCCAGTACTTC.